One and the same sample provided the 32 T cell receptor beta chains below, sequenced in a study of OX40 agonist ivuxolimab in advanced cancers. Method: immunoSEQ multiplex PCR; TCRdb's copy keeps in-frame clones and lacks some. The sample contains 55,000 to 75,000 clones, approximately 90% of which appear only once. The sequences come from CD4+ or CD8+ T cells sorted from blood, collected in a trial of the OX40 agonist ivuxolimab. These receptor sequences come from an adult with an advanced solid tumor such as melanoma, head and neck, liver or kidney cancer.

The chain combines TRBV6-5 with TRBJ1-2; D possibly corresponds to TRBD1 (6 bases). CDR3 size: 14 residues. With 6 bases removed from V and 3 bases from J, the gap between germline ends came to 14 bases. Germline-derived CDR1 and CDR2 are MNHEY and SVGAGI. The CDR3 is CASSRQDRDYGYTF. In DNA, the CDR3 is TGTGCCAGCAGCCGGCAGGACAGAGACTATGGCTACACCTTC.

The gene calls are TRBV19 and TRBJ2-3; D unresolved. Germline CDR1 LNHDA, CDR2 SQIVND (reference sequence). CDR3 length: 12 residues. Trimming pared 5 bases from V and 0 bases from J, leaving 3 bases between. The CDR3 DNA reads as TGTGCCAGTAGTTACAGCACAGATACGCAGTATTTT. As protein: CASSYSTDTQYF.

The rearrangement links TRBV5-5 to TRBJ2-7; no definite D call. Per the germline V gene, CDR1 is SGHKS and CDR2 is YYEKEE (reference sequence). V dropped 5 bases and J dropped 7 bases, with 13 bases sitting between them. This CDR3 spans 12 amino acids. CDR3: CASSPGISEQYF. CDR3 nucleotide sequence: TGTGCCAGCAGTCCGGGTATCTCGGAGCAGTACTTC.

This clone was recorded only once. The chain uses TRBV5-1 and TRBJ2-1, with TRBD1 as a possible D gene (6 bases). The germline V gene encodes CDR1 SGHRS and CDR2 YFSETQ. Trimming shortened V by 5 bases and J by 8 bases, and 17 bases separated the two germline ends. The CDR3 runs to 14 residues. CDR3 DNA sequence: TGCGCCAGCAGAGGTGGTACAGGGAGCCATGAGCAGTTCTTC. Amino acid sequence: CASRGGTGSHEQFF.

The chain is built from TRBV7-2 and TRBJ1-2, with TRBD1 matching 9 bases. V gave up 3 bases and J gave up 4 bases; unmatched junction bases: 6. The CDR3 has 15 residues. Per germline, CDR1 SGHTA and CDR2 FQGNSA. The CDR3 loop is CASSLGQGVSYGYTF. Here the CDR3 DNA reads TGTGCCAGCAGCTTGGGACAGGGCGTATCCTATGGCTACACCTTC.

This clone was counted a few times. The V and J genes are TRBV6-1 and TRBJ2-1; TRBD2 aligns across 8 bases. Germline V gene sequence: CDR1 MNHNS, CDR2 SASEGT. Unmatched junction bases numbered 9, after V lost 5 bases and J lost 9 bases. The CDR3 runs 14 residues. For the CDR3, the DNA is TGTGCCAGCAGTCCGGGACTAGGCGTAGCTGAGCAGTTCTTC. Protein product: CASSPGLGVAEQFF.

With regard to this clone: Distinct nucleotide sequences in the sample also encode this CDR3. The rearrangement uses TRBV28 and TRBJ2-7, with a tentative D call TRBD1 (5 bases). The CDR3 is made up of 12 amino acids. The germline gives CDR1 MDHEN, CDR2 SYDVKM. Trimming took off 6 bases at V and 0 bases at J, with 6 bases between the two ends. In DNA form, the CDR3 reads TGTGCCAGCAGCGACAGCTCCTACGAGCAGTACTTC. Encoded protein: CASSDSSYEQYF.

The chain has TRBV5-4 and TRBJ2-2, with D uncertain. Per germline, CDR1 SGHNT and CDR2 YYREEE (reference sequence). The V end lost 2 bases, the J end lost 1 base, and 12 bases lay between the germline ends. The CDR3 is 16 residues long. CDR3 sequence: CASSFGFGGNTGELFF. The CDR3 nucleotides are TGTGCCAGCAGCTTTGGCTTTGGTGGGAACACCGGGGAGCTGTTTTTT.

This chain joins TRBV6-5 and TRBJ1-1, with 7 nucleotides matching TRBD1. The CDR3 extends over 14 amino acids. The germline gives CDR1 MNHEY, CDR2 SVGAGI. The ends lost 5 bases at V and 4 bases at J; junction bases unmatched: 7. The CDR3 here is CASSPQGGPTEAFF. CDR3 nucleotide sequence: TGTGCCAGCAGTCCGCAGGGGGGCCCCACTGAAGCTTTCTTT.

On this clone itself: Germline is not matched at one junction end, which may reflect a read error. The rearrangement links TRBV7-7 to TRBJ2-2; either TRBD1 or TRBD2 may fit D (5 bases each). Germline V lookup: CDR1 SSHAT, CDR2 FNYEAQ (reference sequence). The CDR3 spans 15 residues. This CDR3 is CASSPGRANTGELFF. The CDR3 bases are TGTGCTAGCAGCCCGGGGCGGGCCAACACCGGGGAGCTGTTTTTT.

The rearrangement joins TRBV2 to TRBJ2-7; maybe TRBD2 (5 bases). V gave up 8 bases and J gave up 2 bases, with 10 bases separating them. This CDR3 comprises 12 residues. Germline CDR1 and CDR2: SNHLY and FYNNEI. CDR3 sequence (DNA): TGTGCCAGCCTTGAAGCGGCCTACGAGCAGTACTTC. It specifies CASLEAAYEQYF.

The chain combines TRBV6-6 with TRBJ2-2, with D possibly being TRBD1 (6 bases). Trimming left V 2 bases short and J 4 bases short, with 11 bases between. The length of the CDR3 is 15 residues. The V gene's germline CDR1 is MNHNY and CDR2 SVGAGI (reference sequence). The CDR3: CASSYGGRRTGELFF. DNA of the CDR3: TGTGCCAGCAGTTACGGGGGCAGGCGCACCGGGGAGCTGTTTTTT.

The count of this clone is one. The rearrangement uses TRBV2 and TRBJ2-7, with TRBD1 matching 8 bases. Trimming removed 7 bases from V and 3 bases from J; junction bases left unmatched: 5. CDR1 SNHLY and CDR2 FYNNEI come from the germline V gene. The length of the CDR3 is 13 residues. The CDR3 DNA reads as TGTGCCAGCATGTGGACAGGGATCTACGAGCAGTACTTC. The encoded protein is CASMWTGIYEQYF.

This clone was observed a single time. The chain uses TRBV19 and TRBJ2-3; no reliable D call. V was pared by 7 bases and J by 2 bases, with 10 bases between. CDR3 size: 13 residues. Germline V gives CDR1 LNHDA, CDR2 SQIVND (reference sequence). The CDR3 DNA sequence: TGTGCCAGTATGGGTGCCTTCACAGATACGCAGTATTTT. Its translation: CASMGAFTDTQYF.

The chain employs TRBV7-3 and TRBJ1-1; D is undetermined. Germline-derived CDR1 and CDR2 are SGHTA and FQGTGA. The CDR3 contains 13 residues. Trimming pared 5 bases from V and 1 base from J, leaving 8 bases between. In nucleotides, the CDR3 is TGTGCCAGCAGCGTCGATCCGAACACTGAAGCTTTCTTT. Translation: CASSVDPNTEAFF.

The chain recombines TRBV7-3 with TRBJ2-7, with D possibly TRBD2 on 6 matching bases. The germline V gene has CDR1 SGHTA and CDR2 FQGTGA. With 5 bases removed from V and 2 bases from J, the gap between germline ends came to 13 bases. This CDR3 region has 14 residues. The CDR3 is CASSDGGLAYEQYF. The CDR3 nucleotides are TGTGCCAGCAGCGATGGAGGGCTAGCCTACGAGCAGTACTTC.

J is TRBJ2-3 and V is TRBV10-3; TRBD2 matches 7 bases. CDR3 size: 13 residues. Per germline, CDR1 ENHRY and CDR2 SYGVKD. Unmatched junction bases numbered 8, after V lost 10 bases and J lost 4 bases. Here the CDR3 reads CASRGESADTQYF. The CDR3 nucleotides read TGTGCCAGCCGGGGGGAGTCCGCAGATACGCAGTATTTT.

CDR3 amino acids: CASRNDGNTGELFF. The DNA for the CDR3 is TGTGCCAGCAGAAACGACGGGAACACCGGGGAGCTGTTTTTT. This sequence joins TRBV6-5 and TRBJ2-2; no firm D call. CDR3 length equals 14 residues. Germline V gene data show CDR1 as MNHEY and CDR2 as SVGAGI. V lost 6 bases to trimming and J lost 1 base, with 9 bases between them.

The chain combines TRBV4-1 with TRBJ1-5; tentatively, D is TRBD1 (5 bases). The V end lost 1 base, the J end lost 11 bases, and 12 bases lay between the germline ends. The germline V gene encodes CDR1 MGHRA and CDR2 YSYEKL. CDR3 length equals 13 residues. The CDR3 bases are TGCGCCAGCAGCCAAGTTGGACACAGGTCCCAGCATTTT. Its translation is CASSQVGHRSQHF.

The V and J genes are TRBV2 and TRBJ1-2; D is possibly TRBD1 (5 bases). The germline gives CDR1 SNHLY, CDR2 FYNNEI. Trimming removed 1 base from V and 8 bases from J, with 11 bases in between. The length of the CDR3 is 13 residues. CDR3 residues: CASSEGQGRGYTF. Here the CDR3 DNA reads TGTGCCAGCAGTGAAGGGCAGGGACGCGGCTACACCTTC.

The rearrangement links TRBV28 to TRBJ2-4, with TRBD2 matching 9 bases. The CDR3 spans 15 residues. Looked up from germline, CDR1 is MDHEN and CDR2 is SYDVKM. With V trimmed by 5 bases and J by 7 bases, 9 bases remained unmatched. This chain's CDR3 is CASSPRGRAGNIQYF. The CDR3 DNA sequence: TGTGCCAGCAGTCCCCGCGGGAGGGCCGGGAACATTCAGTACTTC.

This clone was counted once. This chain uses TRBV7-9 with TRBJ2-3; D possibly corresponds to TRBD2 (7 bases). The V gene's germline CDR1 is SEHNR and CDR2 FQNEAQ (reference sequence). The CDR3 is 15 residues long. The V end lost 7 bases, the J end lost 1 base, and 15 bases lay between the germline ends. The CDR3 coding sequence is TGTGCCAGCACCATAGGGGGGGAGGGCACAGATACGCAGTATTTT. Residues: CASTIGGEGTDTQYF.

The V gene is TRBV21-1, the J gene TRBJ2-3; TRBD2 is the table's D call and was not checked against the DNA. TRBV21-1 counts as a pseudogene. The CDR3 loop spans 19 amino acids. CDR3 bases: TGTGCCAGCAGCAAAGTATCCGGGAGGGGTTATCCTAGCACAGATACGCAGTATTTT. It yields the protein CASSKVSGRGYPSTDTQYF.

The chain employs TRBV28 and TRBJ1-5; the D is unclear. Germline lookup yields CDR1 MDHEN and CDR2 SYDVKM. Trimming took off 7 bases at V and 9 bases at J, with 16 bases between the two ends. The CDR3 has 13 amino acids. CDR3 sequence reads: CASKGAVRGPQHF. In DNA form, the CDR3 reads TGTGCCAGCAAAGGTGCGGTTCGAGGGCCCCAGCATTTT. The variable domain in full, completed from reference TRBV28 and TRBJ1-5, reads DVKVTQSSRYLVKRTGEKVFLECVQDMDHENMFWYRQDPGLGLRLIYFSYDVKMKEKGDIPEGYSVSREKKERFSLILESASTNQTSMYLCASKGAVRGPQHFGDGTRLSIL.

The rearrangement joins TRBV6-5 to TRBJ2-2; perhaps TRBD1 as D (6 bases). Germline V gene lookup returns CDR1 MNHEY and CDR2 SVGAGI. The CDR3 has 14 amino acids. Between the trimmed V and J ends, which lost 7 bases and 1 base, there was a span of 10 bases. The CDR3 DNA follows: TGTGCCAGCACGGACAGTATGAACACCGGGGAGCTGTTTTTT. It yields the protein CASTDSMNTGELFF.

The rearrangement joins TRBV19 to TRBJ2-4; 7 positions agree with TRBD1. The J segment lost 4 bases and the V segment lost 0 bases, leaving 9 bases of the junction unmatched. Germline V gene sequence: CDR1 LNHDA, CDR2 SQIVND (reference sequence). The CDR3 spans 17 residues. In DNA form, the CDR3 reads TGTGCCAGTAGTATAGATTACAGGGGCTTGAATAAAAACATTCAGTACTTC. This translates into CASSIDYRGLNKNIQYF.

The chain uses TRBV5-1 and TRBJ1-1, with 12 bases fitting TRBD1. This CDR3 has 17 residues. Looked up from germline, CDR1 is SGHRS and CDR2 is YFSETQ. With V trimmed by 0 bases and J by 4 bases, 7 bases remained unmatched. The CDR3 DNA reads TGCGCCAGCAGCTTGGGCGGGACAGGGGGCGAGATCACTGAAGCTTTCTTT. It specifies CASSLGGTGGEITEAFF. Full variable domain (rest looked up from reference TRBV5-1 and TRBJ1-1): KAGVTQTPRYLIKTRGQQVTLSCSPISGHRSVSWYQQTPGQGLQFLFEYFSETQRNKGNFPGRFSGRQFSNSRSEMNVSTLELGDSALYLCASSLGGTGGEITEAFFGQGTRLTVV.

The V gene is TRBV11-2, the J gene TRBJ1-1; a weak D match, TRBD1 (5 bases). Per the germline V gene, CDR1 is SGHAT and CDR2 is FQNNGV. The CDR3 extends over 14 amino acids. V was cut by 3 bases and J by 3 bases, with 11 bases left in between. Here the CDR3 DNA reads TGTGCCAGCAGCTTTATCGCGGGGGACACTGAAGCTTTCTTT. Protein: CASSFIAGDTEAFF.

The V gene is TRBV28, the J gene TRBJ2-2; D ambiguous. This CDR3 has 16 amino acids. Deletions cut 7 bases from V and 0 bases from J, with 15 bases between. Germline CDR1 and CDR2: MDHEN and SYDVKM. The CDR3: CASMPIVFTNTGELFF. Written as DNA, the CDR3 is TGTGCCAGCATGCCGATAGTCTTTACGAACACCGGGGAGCTGTTTTTT. The whole variable domain, filled in from reference TRBV28 and TRBJ2-2, reads DVKVTQSSRYLVKRTGEKVFLECVQDMDHENMFWYRQDPGLGLRLIYFSYDVKMKEKGDIPEGYSVSREKKERFSLILESASTNQTSMYLCASMPIVFTNTGELFFGEGSRLTVL.

The chain uses TRBV4-1 and TRBJ1-2, with D hard to call. The germline V gene encodes CDR1 MGHRA and CDR2 YSYEKL. V was cut by 1 base and J by 4 bases, with 16 bases left in between. This CDR3 is 16 amino acids long. DNA of the CDR3: TGCGCCAGCAGCCAAGTGTCCCAGCCCCAGTCCTATGGCTACACCTTC. Encoded protein: CASSQVSQPQSYGYTF.

This rearrangement joins TRBV6-4 to TRBJ2-3; 11 bases are shared with TRBD2. Unmatched junction bases numbered 3, after V lost 4 bases and J lost 3 bases. Germline-derived CDR1 and CDR2 are MRHNA and SNTAGT. The CDR3 is 15 amino acids. CDR3 residues: CASSGLAGGTDTQYF. CDR3 nucleotide sequence: TGTGCCAGCAGTGGCCTAGCGGGAGGAACAGATACGCAGTATTTT.

This clone was seen a single time. This rearrangement joins TRBV7-9 to TRBJ1-2; D is unclear. Per germline, CDR1 SEHNR and CDR2 FQNEAQ (reference sequence). The CDR3 runs 14 residues. Trimming shortened V by 5 bases and J by 7 bases, and 17 bases separated the two germline ends. This CDR3 reads CASSQLDGPPGYTF. CDR3 nucleotide sequence: TGTGCCAGCAGCCAGCTGGACGGACCCCCTGGCTACACCTTC.